The rows below give T cell receptor beta chains drawn from one sample of a study of cytomegalovirus exposure and HLA in healthy donors. The method was immunoSEQ multiplex PCR; TCRdb's version includes in-frame clones alone and lacks a portion of them. Here the sample spans some 170,000 clones, around 82% being singletons. Source material: PBMCs. The receptors stem from a man aged 45-60 years in good health and CMV-seropositive. Each CDR3 is given with its conserved first and last residue. A D gene is named only where the DNA matches it firmly. Expanded clones get a size class; other rows say once, few or many, or leave the size out.

TRBV5-5	-	-	TRBJ2-4	15	CASSRSTTGFNIQYF	TGTGCCAGCAGCCGATCCACTACAGGGTTTAACATTCAGTACTTC
TRBV2	-	-	TRBJ2-3	13	CATQGASTDTQYF	TGTGCCACCCAAGGGGCAAGCACAGATACGCAGTATTTT
TRBV5-1	-	TRBD1	TRBJ2-7	14	CASSPTGTGYEQYF	TGCGCCAGCAGTCCCACCGGGACAGGCTACGAGCAGTACTTC
TRBV7-2	-	TRBD1	TRBJ1-6	15	CASSSGQGEYSPLHF	TGTGCCAGCAGCTCCGGACAGGGGGAGTATTCACCCCTCCACTTT
TRBV28	once	TRBD1	TRBJ2-6	18	CASITRTGGSSGANVLTF	TGTGCCAGCATTACTCGGACAGGGGGTAGCTCTGGGGCCAACGTCCTGACTTTC
TRBV5-1	once	TRBD2	TRBJ2-1	17	CASSSWQRGTSYNEQFF	TGCGCCAGCAGCTCATGGCAGCGGGGAACCTCCTACAATGAGCAGTTCTTC
TRBV27	-	TRBD2	TRBJ2-1	15	CASSLKREYYNEQFF	TGTGCCAGCAGTCTAAAGCGGGAGTATTACAATGAGCAGTTCTTC
TRBV5-4	few	-	TRBJ1-1	11	CASSLPGEAFF	TGTGCCAGCAGCTTGCCCGGTGAAGCTTTCTTT
TRBV7-3	-	TRBD2	TRBJ2-7	17	CASSLRAATSGTYEQYF	TGTGCCAGCAGCTTAAGGGCCGCGACTAGCGGAACCTACGAGCAGTACTTC
TRBV7-9	-	TRBD2	TRBJ2-1	15	CASSLMGLAGGEQFF	TGTGCCAGCAGCTTAATGGGACTAGCGGGGGGGGAGCAGTTCTTC
TRBV11-2	-	-	TRBJ2-3	13	CASSITGTDTQYF	TGTGCCAGCAGCATCACAGGGACAGATACGCAGTATTTT
TRBV27	-	-	TRBJ1-2	12	CARPQGNYGYTF	TGTGCCAGGCCGCAGGGCAACTATGGCTACACCTTC
TRBV18	-	TRBD1	TRBJ2-2	19	CASSPRTSPQGAYTGELFF	TGTGCCAGCTCACCACGCACCTCCCCACAGGGGGCTTACACCGGGGAGCTGTTTTTT
TRBV9	-	-	TRBJ2-1	15	CASSVEAGLYNEQFF	TGTGCCAGCAGCGTAGAAGCAGGGCTATACAATGAGCAGTTCTTC
TRBV7-2	-	-	TRBJ2-5	15	CASSLLIHYSETQYF	TGTGCCAGCAGCTTATTAATCCATTACTCCGAGACCCAGTACTTC
TRBV9	-	TRBD1	TRBJ1-6	17	CASSVVGTGGYNSPLHF	TGTGCCAGCAGCGTAGTTGGGACAGGGGGTTACAATTCACCCCTCCACTTT
TRBV28	-	TRBD2	TRBJ2-7	16	CASSQVNSGRGYEQYF	TGTGCCAGCAGCCAAGTTAATAGCGGGAGGGGTTACGAGCAGTACTTC
TRBV30	few	TRBD1	TRBJ1-2	14	CASPAGQQNYGYTF	TGTGCCAGCCCTGCGGGACAGCAAAACTATGGCTACACCTTC
TRBV14	-	-	TRBJ1-3	15	CASSQVDRARNTIYF	TGTGCCAGCAGCCAAGTGGACAGAGCACGAAACACCATATATTTT
TRBV9	once	TRBD1	TRBJ1-1	16	CASSPGTGGRNTEAFF	TGTGCCAGCAGCCCGGGGACAGGGGGAAGGAACACTGAAGCTTTCTTT
TRBV15	-	-	TRBJ2-7	14	CATSRGGQSYEQYF	TGTGCCACCAGCAGAGGTGGCCAGTCCTACGAGCAGTACTTC
TRBV29-1	-	-	TRBJ2-7	11	CSVEDRYEQYF	TGCAGCGTTGAAGACCGCTACGAGCAGTACTTC
TRBV30	-	-	TRBJ1-3	15	CAWSGEENMGNTIYF	TGTGCCTGGAGTGGAGAAGAAAATATGGGAAACACCATATATTTT
TRBV6-5	-	-	TRBJ2-6	13	CAATASGANVLTF	TGTGCGGCTACAGCCTCTGGGGCCAACGTCCTGACTTTC
TRBV29-1	-	-	TRBJ1-1	15	CSVEGETGANTEAFF	TGCAGCGTTGAAGGGGAAACAGGCGCGAACACTGAAGCTTTCTTT
TRBV12-2	-	-	TRBJ1-2	17	CASRLGSPGHLNYGYTF	TGTGCAAGTCGCTTAGGTTCTCCGGGACACCTGAACTATGGCTACACCTTC
TRBV2	-	-	TRBJ1-6	15	CASSGRGSYNSPLHF	TGTGCCAGCAGTGGGAGGGGCTCCTATAATTCACCCCTCCACTTT
TRBV6-1	-	TRBD1	TRBJ1-4	14	CASSAGTVNEKLFF	TGTGCCAGCAGCGCCGGGACAGTTAATGAAAAACTGTTTTTT
TRBV6-5	-	-	TRBJ1-1	15	CASTDWGRLNTEAFF	TGTGCCAGCACCGACTGGGGCAGGCTGAACACTGAAGCTTTCTTT
TRBV28	once	TRBD1	TRBJ2-7	18	CASSTQQLRTGIPYEQYF	TGTGCCAGCAGTACACAACAACTAAGGACAGGGATACCCTACGAGCAGTACTTC
TRBV10-3	few	-	TRBJ1-6	12	CAIGHDSSPLHF	TGTGCCATCGGCCATGACAGCTCACCCCTCCACTTT
TRBV4-3	-	TRBD1	TRBJ2-2	16	CASSQDRGQGTGELFF	TGCGCCAGCAGCCAGGACAGGGGGCAGGGAACCGGGGAGCTGTTTTTT
TRBV29-1	-	TRBD2	TRBJ2-3	13	CSVGLAGGDTQYF	TGCAGCGTTGGACTAGCGGGAGGAGATACGCAGTATTTT
TRBV2	-	TRBD1	TRBJ2-2	15	CASSETRQGAGELFF	TGCGCCAGCAGCGAAACTAGGCAGGGGGCCGGGGAGCTGTTTTTT
TRBV19	-	TRBD2	TRBJ2-7	14	CASSGEGRAYEQYF	TGTGCCAGTAGTGGGGAGGGACGGGCCTACGAGCAGTACTTC
TRBV7-2	-	TRBD1	TRBJ1-6	15	CASSMTGELGSPLHF	TGTGCCAGCAGCATGACAGGGGAACTAGGCTCACCCCTCCACTTT
TRBV5-1	-	TRBD2	TRBJ2-1	14	CASSGGGTYNEQFF	TGCGCCAGCAGCGGGGGAGGGACCTACAATGAGCAGTTCTTC
TRBV4-2	once	TRBD2	TRBJ2-3	12	CASREAGGTQYF	TGTGCCAGCAGGGAGGCGGGGGGTACGCAGTATTTT
TRBV7-2	-	TRBD2	TRBJ2-1	17	CASSQRASGGARNEQFF	TGTGCCAGCAGCCAGAGGGCTAGCGGGGGGGCTAGGAATGAGCAGTTCTTC
TRBV7-2	-	TRBD1	TRBJ2-7	12	CASSWDSYEQYF	TGTGCCAGCAGCTGGGACAGCTACGAGCAGTACTTC
TRBV11-3	-	TRBD1	TRBJ2-3	12	CASSPDRDTQYF	TGTGCCAGCAGCCCTGACAGGGACACGCAGTATTTT
TRBV27	-	TRBD1	TRBJ1-1	14	CASRTGRLNTEAFF	TGTGCCAGCAGGACAGGGCGATTGAACACTGAAGCTTTCTTT